These T cell receptor beta chains were read from a single sample in a study of PD-1 blockade in classical Hodgkin lymphoma. Sequencing used immunoSEQ multiplex PCR; TCRdb keeps in-frame clones, though not all of them. The profile shows tens of thousands of clones, 80% to 90% of them singletons. This specimen consisted of peripheral blood mononuclear cells (PBMCs), obtained before the second cycle of nivolumab. Receptors were obtained from a human donor with classical Hodgkin lymphoma. Each CDR3 is given with its conserved first and last residue. The D gene is left open where the match is weak. Some rows have no size entry. The others give once, few or many, or a class for an expanded clone.

J gene,V gene,D gene,clone size,CDR3 protein,CDR3 DNA
TRBJ1-1,TRBV28,TRBD1,-,CATGTGQDTEAFF,TGTGCCACCGGGACAGGGCAGGACACTGAAGCTTTCTTT
TRBJ1-1,TRBV7-2,-,-,CASSTGLNTEAFF,TGTGCCAGCAGCACGGGACTGAACACTGAAGCTTTCTTT
TRBJ2-3,TRBV5-6,-,-,CASSVTGPMVTDTQYF,TGTGCCAGCAGCGTGACGGGACCTATGGTGACAGATACGCAGTATTTT
TRBJ1-3,TRBV18,-,few,CASSPGAAPGNTIYF,TGTGCCAGCTCACCAGGCGCAGCCCCTGGAAACACCATATATTTT
TRBJ2-5,TRBV7-3,TRBD2,-,CASSLGLAGFEETQYF,TGTGCCAGCAGCTTGGGACTAGCGGGATTCGAAGAGACCCAGTACTTC
TRBJ2-7,TRBV6-5,-,-,CASSPQVGRGHEQYF,TGTGCCAGCAGTCCCCAGGTGGGCAGGGGCCACGAGCAGTACTTC
TRBJ1-1,TRBV5-1,-,-,CASSLQGQNTEAFF,TGCGCCAGCAGCTTACAGGGCCAGAACACTGAAGCTTTCTTT
TRBJ2-5,TRBV18,-,-,CASSLHPGNGETQYF,TGTGCCAGCTCACTACACCCAGGGAATGGAGAGACCCAGTACTTC
TRBJ1-5,TRBV28,-,-,CASSLSGDPPQHF,TGTGCCAGCAGTTTAAGTGGGGACCCGCCCCAGCATTTT
TRBJ2-5,TRBV6-4,TRBD2,-,CASSVPGTSGREETQYF,TGTGCCAGCAGTGTCCCTGGGACTAGCGGGAGGGAAGAGACCCAGTACTTC
TRBJ1-2,TRBV11-2,-,-,CASSPGHESYTF,TGTGCCAGCAGCCCGGGACATGAGAGCTACACCTTC
TRBJ1-5,TRBV18,TRBD1,-,CASSPGQGLFQPQHF,TGTGCCAGCTCACCCGGACAGGGGTTGTTTCAGCCCCAGCATTTT
TRBJ2-7,TRBV7-6,-,once,CASSSRTQTTYSYEQYF,TGTGCCAGCAGCTCTAGGACACAAACTACCTATTCCTACGAGCAGTACTTC
TRBJ2-7,TRBV4-1,-,-,CASSQAPDYEQYF,TGCGCCAGCAGCCAAGCTCCAGACTACGAGCAGTACTTC
TRBJ2-7,TRBV11-1,-,-,CASSSGPTYEQYF,TGTGCCAGCAGCTCGGGACCTACCTACGAGCAGTACTTC
TRBJ1-2,TRBV6-5,-,-,CASSRDGETYGYTF,TGTGCCAGCAGTAGGGACGGAGAGACCTATGGCTACACCTTC
TRBJ2-2,TRBV5-4,TRBD2,-,CASSLGLAGAQTGELFF,TGTGCCAGCAGCCTAGGACTAGCGGGAGCTCAGACCGGGGAGCTGTTTTTT
TRBJ1-6,TRBV28,TRBD1,-,CASSLASGQGNFISPLHF,TGTGCCAGCAGTTTAGCTTCGGGACAGGGTAATTTTATTTCACCCCTCCACTTT
TRBJ1-4,TRBV28,-,-,CASSPGGLTGLYEKLFF,TGTGCCAGCAGCCCAGGAGGACTGACAGGATTGTACGAAAAACTGTTTTTT
TRBJ1-2,TRBV5-1,-,-,CASSFLRADYGYTF,TGCGCCAGCAGCTTCCTCAGGGCTGACTATGGCTACACCTTC
TRBJ2-3,TRBV27,TRBD2,-,CASSLRLAGGADTQYF,TGTGCCAGCAGTTTGAGACTAGCGGGAGGCGCAGATACGCAGTATTTT
TRBJ2-3,TRBV5-1,-,-,CASSPLQGGSTDTQYF,TGCGCCAGCAGCCCGCTCCAGGGGGGTAGCACAGATACGCAGTATTTT
TRBJ2-1,TRBV7-9,-,-,CASILGGGERFF,TGTGCCAGCATCCTCGGGGGCGGGGAGCGGTTCTTC
TRBJ2-5,TRBV10-3,TRBD2,-,CAIGGGALETQYF,TGTGCCATAGGCGGGGGGGCCTTAGAGACCCAGTACTTC
TRBJ2-7,TRBV6-1,TRBD1,-,CASKDRDLFSEQYF,TGTGCCAGTAAGGACAGGGATTTGTTCTCCGAGCAGTACTTC
TRBJ2-1,TRBV6-5,-,-,CASRTVYNEQFF,TGTGCCAGCAGGACTGTTTACAATGAGCAGTTCTTC
TRBJ1-4,TRBV11-2,TRBD1,-,CASSLGPLPGQGNEKLFF,TGTGCCAGCAGCTTAGGGCCCCTACCGGGACAGGGCAACGAAAAACTGTTTTTT
TRBJ2-5,TRBV6-5,-,-,CASSYPSGGTQYF,TGTGCCAGCAGTTACCCAAGCGGCGGGACCCAGTACTTC
TRBJ2-7,TRBV27,-,once,CASSLRSGGIASYEQYF,TGTGCCAGCAGTTTAAGGTCTGGAGGGATTGCGTCGTACGAGCAGTACTTC
TRBJ1-1,TRBV28,-,once,CASSHLEANTEAFF,TGTGCCAGCAGTCACTTAGAGGCGAACACTGAAGCTTTCTTT
TRBJ2-1,TRBV4-2,TRBD2,-,CASSQGPSGSLDEQFF,TGTGCCAGCAGCCAAGGTCCGAGCGGGAGCTTGGATGAGCAGTTCTTC